A selection of T cell receptor beta chains follows, all from one sample in a study of graft-versus-host responses after intestinal transplantation. These receptors lack a known antigen. Here immunoSEQ multiplex PCR was the method, and the copy in TCRdb shows in-frame clones only, minus some. The sample consists of 85,000 to 90,000 clones, approximately 90% of them appearing once. The specimen was unstimulated CD4+ T cells sorted from spleen or lymph node cells, collected before transplant. These receptors all stem from a human donor who was the organ donor for an intestinal transplant. Both conserved end residues are part of each CDR3. Each record gives: J gene, D gene, clone size, V gene, CDR3 DNA, CDR3 protein. D genes are given only for firm matches. A row's size may be missing; if present it is once, few, many or a size class.

J gene: TRBJ2-7; D gene: -; clone size: -; V gene: TRBV7-9; CDR3 DNA: TGTGCCAGCAGCTGGACTACCTACGAGCAGTACTTC; CDR3 protein: CASSWTTYEQYF
J gene: TRBJ1-3; D gene: -; clone size: -; V gene: TRBV2; CDR3 DNA: TGTGCCAGCATGGGAGATGGAAACACCATATATTTT; CDR3 protein: CASMGDGNTIYF
J gene: TRBJ1-1; D gene: -; clone size: -; V gene: TRBV6-1; CDR3 DNA: TGTGCCAGCAGGTACAGCAACACTGAAGCTTTCTTT; CDR3 protein: CASRYSNTEAFF
J gene: TRBJ1-5; D gene: -; clone size: -; V gene: TRBV5-6; CDR3 DNA: TGTGCCAGCAGCTTGGGGGGTACAGGACGCGGCAATCAGCCCCAGCATTTT; CDR3 protein: CASSLGGTGRGNQPQHF
J gene: TRBJ1-6; D gene: TRBD1; clone size: once; V gene: TRBV6-5; CDR3 DNA: TGTGCCAGCAGCCTCGACAGGGCCTATAATTCACCCCTCCACTTT; CDR3 protein: CASSLDRAYNSPLHF
J gene: TRBJ2-2; D gene: TRBD1; clone size: -; V gene: TRBV4-1; CDR3 DNA: TGCGCCAGCAGCCAAGATTACGGGACAGGCTTAGACACCGGGGAGCTGTTTTTT; CDR3 protein: CASSQDYGTGLDTGELFF
J gene: TRBJ2-3; D gene: TRBD2; clone size: -; V gene: TRBV5-1; CDR3 DNA: TGCGCCAGCAGCTTGGCCCTGCTAGCGGGGCAGGATACGCAGTATTTT; CDR3 protein: CASSLALLAGQDTQYF
J gene: TRBJ2-1; D gene: TRBD2; clone size: -; V gene: TRBV27; CDR3 DNA: TGTGCCAGCAGTTTTCTAGCGGGAGTATTTGGGGACAATGAGCAGTTCTTC; CDR3 protein: CASSFLAGVFGDNEQFF
J gene: TRBJ1-1; D gene: -; clone size: -; V gene: TRBV6-1; CDR3 DNA: TGTGCCAGCAGTTATGGGGGGACTGAAGCTTTCTTT; CDR3 protein: CASSYGGTEAFF
J gene: TRBJ2-7; D gene: TRBD1; clone size: -; V gene: TRBV7-9; CDR3 DNA: TGTGCCAGCAGCTTAGCGCACGGACAGGTCTACGAGCAGTACTTC; CDR3 protein: CASSLAHGQVYEQYF
J gene: TRBJ2-7; D gene: -; clone size: -; V gene: TRBV6-1; CDR3 DNA: TGTGCCAGCAGTTGGGGGGAGGCCTACGAGCAGTACTTC; CDR3 protein: CASSWGEAYEQYF
J gene: TRBJ2-7; D gene: -; clone size: -; V gene: TRBV7-2; CDR3 DNA: TGTGCCAGCAGCTTAATGTTAGCCTCAGTCTACGAGCAGTACTTC; CDR3 protein: CASSLMLASVYEQYF
J gene: TRBJ2-5; D gene: -; clone size: -; V gene: TRBV7-9; CDR3 DNA: TGTGCCAGCAGCTTAGAGGGGACTTCCCAAGAGACCCAGTACTTC; CDR3 protein: CASSLEGTSQETQYF
J gene: TRBJ2-1; D gene: -; clone size: -; V gene: TRBV19; CDR3 DNA: TGTGCCAGTAGTATAGGGGGGACTGTACCGAATGAGCAGTTCTTC; CDR3 protein: CASSIGGTVPNEQFF
J gene: TRBJ2-5; D gene: TRBD2; clone size: -; V gene: TRBV28; CDR3 DNA: TGTGCCAGCAGTTTTGGTATCGCCTATAGCGGGAGTTCCGAGACCCAGTACTTC; CDR3 protein: CASSFGIAYSGSSETQYF
J gene: TRBJ2-7; D gene: TRBD1; clone size: -; V gene: TRBV29-1; CDR3 DNA: TGCAGCGTAGTACAGGGGGTTTTAAGAAACGAGCAGTACTTC; CDR3 protein: CSVVQGVLRNEQYF
J gene: TRBJ2-7; D gene: TRBD2; clone size: -; V gene: TRBV14; CDR3 DNA: TGTGCCAGCAGGACTAGCGGGGCCTACGAGCAGTACTTC; CDR3 protein: CASRTSGAYEQYF
J gene: TRBJ2-1; D gene: -; clone size: -; V gene: TRBV19; CDR3 DNA: TGTGCCAGTTCAGGACTCGTCATTTACAATGAGCAGTTCTTC; CDR3 protein: CASSGLVIYNEQFF
J gene: TRBJ1-1; D gene: TRBD1; clone size: -; V gene: TRBV11-2; CDR3 DNA: TGTGCCAGCAGCTTGACGGGACAGGCGAACACTGAAGCTTTCTTT; CDR3 protein: CASSLTGQANTEAFF